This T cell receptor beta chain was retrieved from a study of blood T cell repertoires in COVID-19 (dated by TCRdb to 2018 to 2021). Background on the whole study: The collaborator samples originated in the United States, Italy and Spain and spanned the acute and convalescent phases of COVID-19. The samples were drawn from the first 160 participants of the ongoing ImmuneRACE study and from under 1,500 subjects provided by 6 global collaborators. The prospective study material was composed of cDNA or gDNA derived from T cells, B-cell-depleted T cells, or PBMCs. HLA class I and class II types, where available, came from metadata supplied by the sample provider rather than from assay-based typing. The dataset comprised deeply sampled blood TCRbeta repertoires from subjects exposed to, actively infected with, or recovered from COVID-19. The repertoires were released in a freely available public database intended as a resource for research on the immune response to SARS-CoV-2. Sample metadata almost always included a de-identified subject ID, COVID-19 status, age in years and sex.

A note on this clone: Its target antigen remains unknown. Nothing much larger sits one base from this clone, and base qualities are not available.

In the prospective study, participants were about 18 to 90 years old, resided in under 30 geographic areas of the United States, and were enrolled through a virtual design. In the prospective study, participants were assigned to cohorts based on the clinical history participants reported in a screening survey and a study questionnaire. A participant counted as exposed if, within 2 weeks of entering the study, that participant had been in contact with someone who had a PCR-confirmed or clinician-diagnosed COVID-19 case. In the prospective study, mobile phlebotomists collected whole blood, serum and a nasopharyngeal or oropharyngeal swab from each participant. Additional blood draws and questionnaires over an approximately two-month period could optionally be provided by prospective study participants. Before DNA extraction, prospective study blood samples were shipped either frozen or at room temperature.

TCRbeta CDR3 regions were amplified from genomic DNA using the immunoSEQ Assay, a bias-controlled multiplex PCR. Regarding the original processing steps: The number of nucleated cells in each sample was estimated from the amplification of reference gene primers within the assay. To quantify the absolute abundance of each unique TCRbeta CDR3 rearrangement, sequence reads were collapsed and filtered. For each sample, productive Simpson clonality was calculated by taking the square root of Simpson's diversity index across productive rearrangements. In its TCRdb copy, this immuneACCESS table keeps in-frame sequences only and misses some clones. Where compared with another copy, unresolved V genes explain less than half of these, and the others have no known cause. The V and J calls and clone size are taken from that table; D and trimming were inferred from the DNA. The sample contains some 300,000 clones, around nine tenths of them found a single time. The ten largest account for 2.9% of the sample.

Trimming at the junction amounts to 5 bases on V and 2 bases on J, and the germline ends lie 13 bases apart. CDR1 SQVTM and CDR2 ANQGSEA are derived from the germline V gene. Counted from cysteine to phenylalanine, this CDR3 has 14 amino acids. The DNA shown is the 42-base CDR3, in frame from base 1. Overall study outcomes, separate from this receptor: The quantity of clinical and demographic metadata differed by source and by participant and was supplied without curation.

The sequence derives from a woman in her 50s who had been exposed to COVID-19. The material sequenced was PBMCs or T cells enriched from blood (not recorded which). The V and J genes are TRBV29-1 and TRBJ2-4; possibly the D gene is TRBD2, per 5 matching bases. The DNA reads TGCAGCGTTCCAGGCGCGGGTCCCAAAAACATTCAGTACTTC. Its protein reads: CSVPGAGPKNIQYF.